This passage covers 12 T cell receptor beta chains from one sample sequenced in a study of CXCR3-negative and CXCR3-positive naive CD8 T cells. It was by 5' RACE with UMI labels that the TRB cDNA libraries were prepared. TCRdb reanalyzed the 5' RACE reads, giving one entry per CDR3 protein sequence and no DNA. This sample's clone table lists roughly 48,000 distinct CDR3 sequences. Specimen: memory CD8+ T cells from blood. These receptors were collected from a human donor in good health. Some clones in this sample may be carry-over from other donors' samples.

The rearrangement links TRBV6-5 to TRBJ2-2; TCRdb names TRBD1, which stays unverified in the absence of DNA. Germline V CDR1 and CDR2: MNHEY, SVGAGI. The CDR3 runs to 14 residues. This chain's CDR3 is CASKGGLNTGELFF.

V usage is TRBV28 and J usage is TRBJ1-1; TCRdb calls TRBD1, which cannot be checked without DNA. The CDR3 extends over 14 amino acids. CDR1 and CDR2 from the germline V gene are MDHEN and SYDVKM. This chain's CDR3 is CASRVFSPDTEALF.

The chain recombines TRBV6-4 with TRBJ1-5; TCRdb calls TRBD1, which cannot be checked without DNA. The CDR3 is 13 amino acids. CDR1 and CDR2 (germline): MRHNA, SNTAGT. The CDR3: CASSPGSAQPQHF.

This chain uses TRBV6-5 with TRBJ1-6. Germline V gene lookup returns CDR1 MNHEY and CDR2 SVGAGI. This CDR3 comprises 13 residues. CDR3 protein: CASRRERDSPLHF.

CDR3 loop: CSARDPDLSYEQYF. The genes are TRBV20-1 and TRBJ2-7; TCRdb reports TRBD2, a call that lacks DNA to check it against. This CDR3 spans 14 amino acids. CDR1 is DFQATT, CDR2 SNEGSKA, per germline (reference sequence).

The CDR3 loop reads CASSQKMAGPYNEQFF. The V gene is TRBV21-1, the J gene TRBJ2-1; the D call from TCRdb, TRBD1, cannot be confirmed without DNA. TRBV21-1 is marked as a pseudogene. This CDR3 has 16 amino acids.

V is TRBV6-6 and J is TRBJ2-1. This CDR3 contains 11 residues. The V gene's germline CDR1 is MNHNY and CDR2 SVGAGI (reference sequence). This CDR3 is CASSYTFEQFF.

V usage is TRBV19 and J usage is TRBJ2-1; without DNA, the TCRdb call of TRBD1 cannot be checked. The CDR3 extends over 13 amino acids. CDR1 LNHDA and CDR2 SQIVND come from the germline V gene (reference sequence). The CDR3 sequence: CATQAVGANEQFF.

The genes are TRBV29-1 and TRBJ2-7. The CDR3 has 11 residues. Germline loops: CDR1 SQVTM, CDR2 ANQGSEA. CDR3 amino acids: CSGRAGGEQYF.

The V gene is TRBV7-8, the J gene TRBJ2-3; TCRdb designates TRBD1, a call that cannot be tested without DNA. Germline CDR1 is SGHVS and CDR2 is FQNEAQ. The CDR3 has 17 residues. This CDR3 is CASSLGLAGGRFDTQYF. Full variable domain (missing parts from reference TRBV7-8 and TRBJ2-3): GAGVSQSPRYKVAKRGQDVALRCDPISGHVSLFWYQQALGQGPEFLTYFQNEAQLDKSGLPSDRFFAERPEGSVSTLKIQRTQQEDSAVYLCASSLGLAGGRFDTQYFGPGTRLTVL.

This chain joins TRBV29-1 and TRBJ2-2; without DNA, the TCRdb call of TRBD1 cannot be checked. Germline V gene data show CDR1 as SQVTM and CDR2 as ANQGSEA. The CDR3 extends over 13 amino acids. The CDR3 region is CSAEQGNTGELFF.

This chain uses TRBV28 with TRBJ2-1; as DNA is missing, the TRBD2 call by TCRdb cannot be tested. CDR1 MDHEN and CDR2 SYDVKM come from the germline V gene. CDR3 length equals 15 residues. This CDR3 reads CASRKGLAGYNEQFF.